The 20 T cell receptor beta chains below were found in one sample sequenced in a study of cytomegalovirus exposure and HLA in healthy donors. Assay: immunoSEQ multiplex PCR; the TCRdb copy retains only in-frame clones and omits some. The sample lists 150,000 to 160,000 clones; 70% to 90% were seen once. Source material: PBMCs. These receptors were collected from a young man in good health and CMV-seropositive.

This chain uses TRBV7-9 with TRBJ2-5, with no clear D. The germline V gene encodes CDR1 SEHNR and CDR2 FQNEAQ (reference sequence). The germline V and J ends were trimmed by 1 base and 1 base, with 7 bases remaining between them. CDR3 size: 14 residues. The CDR3 protein is CASSLGSSQETQYF. The CDR3 DNA reads as TGTGCCAGCAGCTTAGGTTCCAGCCAAGAGACCCAGTACTTC.

For the CDR3, the DNA is TGTGCCAGCAGCCCCCGGCAGATGACAGGGGGCGCGTACGAGCAGTACTTC. Its translation: CASSPRQMTGGAYEQYF. This chain connects TRBV9 to TRBJ2-7, with 10 bases aligning to TRBD1. The junction had 14 bases not matched to a gene; V was cut back by 4 bases and J by 4 bases. Germline-derived CDR1 and CDR2 are SGDLS and YYNGEE. The CDR3 totals 17 residues.

The V and J genes are TRBV5-1 and TRBJ2-7, with 7 bases that match TRBD1. This CDR3 region has 14 residues. Germline loops: CDR1 SGHRS, CDR2 YFSETQ. V was pared by 5 bases and J by 5 bases, with 10 bases of the junction left unmatched. The CDR3 coding sequence is TGCGCCAGCAGACTCGGACAGGTTGACCACGAGCAGTACTTC. Translation: CASRLGQVDHEQYF. Filled out from reference TRBV5-1 and TRBJ2-7, the complete variable domain reads KAGVTQTPRYLIKTRGQQVTLSCSPISGHRSVSWYQQTPGQGLQFLFEYFSETQRNKGNFPGRFSGRQFSNSRSEMNVSTLELGDSALYLCASRLGQVDHEQYFGPGTRLTVT.

This chain links TRBV7-2 with TRBJ2-3, with TRBD2 matching 12 bases. This CDR3 has 15 amino acids. Germline assignment: CDR1 SGHTA and CDR2 FQGNSA. The ends lost 5 bases at V and 4 bases at J; junction bases unmatched: 4. CDR3 sequence (DNA): TGTGCCAGCAGCCCTCTAGCGGGAGGGGCAGATACGCAGTATTTT. Residues: CASSPLAGGADTQYF.

The rearrangement links TRBV20-1 to TRBJ2-2; D uncertain. The CDR3 loop spans 8 amino acids. Germline values: CDR1 DFQATT, CDR2 SNEGSKA (reference sequence). Between the trimmed V and J ends, which lost 3 bases and 15 bases, there was a span of 5 bases. As DNA, the CDR3 is TGCAGTGCTAGCGGGTTGTTTTTT. This sequence encodes CSASGLFF.

The V and J genes are TRBV7-9 and TRBJ1-4; 8 bases map to TRBD1. The germline V gene encodes CDR1 SEHNR and CDR2 FQNEAQ (reference sequence). V was pared by 5 bases and J by 8 bases, with 10 bases of the junction left unmatched. The CDR3 runs to 15 residues. CDR3 sequence (DNA): TGTGCCAGCAGCCCAGGGGGACAGGCTCGGGAAAAACTGTTTTTT. Translating gives CASSPGGQAREKLFF.

The rearrangement uses TRBV27 and TRBJ1-1, with D possibly being TRBD1 (5 bases). Per germline, CDR1 MNHEY and CDR2 SMNVEV (reference sequence). CDR3 length equals 12 residues. V gave up 5 bases and J gave up 1 base, with 5 bases separating them. The CDR3 nucleotides read TGTGCCAGCAGTAGGGGGAACACTGAAGCTTTCTTT. Protein sequence: CASSRGNTEAFF.

About this clone itself: The sample has other DNA sequences that encode this CDR3 too. V gene TRBV18 combines with J gene TRBJ1-2; 8 bases align to TRBD1. Germline loops: CDR1 KGHSH, CDR2 LQKENI. V dropped 3 bases and J dropped 4; count of bases not matched to a gene: 1. This CDR3 is 13 amino acids long. The CDR3 loop is CASSPGQGYGYTF. CDR3 nucleotides: TGTGCCAGCTCACCCGGACAGGGCTATGGCTACACCTTC.

In its sample, this clone was seen a few times. The rearrangement joins TRBV4-2 to TRBJ1-2; the match to TRBD1 covers 10 bases. The CDR3 has 16 amino acids. CDR1 is LGHNA, CDR2 YNFKEQ, per germline. Trimming cost V 4 bases and J 0 bases; bases outside gene matches: 5. The DNA of the CDR3 is TGTGCCAGCAGCCTAGGGACAGGGGAGACTAACTATGGCTACACCTTC. Translating it yields CASSLGTGETNYGYTF.

The chain has TRBV6-5 and TRBJ2-2; 7 bases line up with TRBD1. CDR3 length equals 14 residues. Losses at the gene ends were 5 bases for V and 4 bases for J; bases not matched to a gene: 4. Germline V gene sequence: CDR1 MNHEY, CDR2 SVGAGI. In DNA form, the CDR3 reads TGTGCCAGCAGTACGGGACAGCCCACCGGGGAGCTGTTTTTT. This codes for CASSTGQPTGELFF.

This sequence joins TRBV18 and TRBJ2-1; 13 positions match TRBD2. The CDR3 consists of 17 residues. Losses at the gene ends were 3 bases for V and 7 bases for J; bases not matched to a gene: 9. Germline lookup yields CDR1 KGHSH and CDR2 LQKENI. The CDR3: CASSPRTSGSVRNEQFF. Written as DNA, the CDR3 is TGTGCCAGCTCACCTAGGACTAGCGGGAGTGTGAGGAATGAGCAGTTCTTC.

This clone was counted a few times. V usage is TRBV7-2 and J usage is TRBJ2-5, with a weak D call TRBD2 (7 bases). This CDR3 contains 15 residues. Germline CDR1 is SGHTA and CDR2 is FQGNSA. V lost 0 bases to trimming and J lost 4 bases, with 12 bases between them. The CDR3 loop is CASSLAGGAPETQYF. For the CDR3, the DNA is TGTGCCAGCAGCTTAGCGGGGGGGGCGCCAGAGACCCAGTACTTC.

This chain links TRBV4-3 with TRBJ2-2, with a possible D match to TRBD2 (6 bases). V was shortened by 0 bases and J by 2 bases, with 10 bases between the two germline ends. Germline V gene lookup returns CDR1 LGHNA and CDR2 YSLEER. This CDR3 region has 16 residues. This CDR3 reads CASSQEPGLNTGELFF. The CDR3 DNA is TGCGCCAGCAGCCAAGAGCCGGGACTTAACACCGGGGAGCTGTTTTTT.

V gene TRBV6-6 combines with J gene TRBJ2-5; tentatively, D is TRBD2 (6 bases). The V gene lost 5 bases and the J gene lost 4 bases, with 11 bases spanning the gap. Germline CDR1 is MNHNY and CDR2 is SVGAGI (reference sequence). CDR3 length equals 13 residues. Written as DNA, the CDR3 is TGTGCCAGCAGTAACATGGGGGGAGAGACCCAGTACTTC. Translating gives CASSNMGGETQYF.

As DNA, the CDR3 is TGTGCCAGCAGTTATGGGCGGGGGGATGACGAGCAGTTCTTC. It codes for CASSYGRGDDEQFF. The V and J genes are TRBV6-5 and TRBJ2-1; TRBD2 matches at 8 bases. V dropped 3 bases and J dropped 10; count of bases not matched to a gene: 8. Germline V lookup: CDR1 MNHEY, CDR2 SVGAGI. This CDR3 is 14 amino acids long.

This sequence joins TRBV19 and TRBJ1-6; 7 bases map to TRBD1. The CDR3 extends over 16 amino acids. The V gene end was trimmed by 5 bases and the J gene end by 7 bases; junction bases not matched to a gene: 11. Germline assignment: CDR1 LNHDA and CDR2 SQIVND (reference sequence). This CDR3 is CASSPDRDSANSPLHF. The CDR3 bases are TGTGCCAGTAGTCCAGACAGGGATTCGGCCAATTCACCCCTCCACTTT.

The rearrangement uses TRBV9 and TRBJ1-5; D ambiguous. The CDR3 contains 15 residues. Germline assignment: CDR1 SGDLS and CDR2 YYNGEE. The V gene lost 3 bases and the J gene lost 3 bases, with 13 bases spanning the gap. Here the CDR3 reads CASSGRAGTNQPQHF. The CDR3 bases are TGTGCCAGCAGCGGGAGGGCAGGTACCAATCAGCCCCAGCATTTT.

The gene calls are TRBV7-9 and TRBJ1-6; TRBD1 is a possible D gene (5 bases). Germline CDR1 is SEHNR and CDR2 is FQNEAQ (reference sequence). There are 14 residues in the CDR3. V lost 5 bases and J 8 bases, leaving 13 bases between the germline ends. CDR3 in amino acids: CASSPGGLHSPLHF. CDR3 DNA sequence: TGTGCCAGCAGCCCCGGGGGTCTCCATTCACCCCTCCACTTT.

The chain carries TRBV6-5 and TRBJ2-3; 8 bases agree with TRBD2. This CDR3 is built from 14 residues. V gave up 5 bases and J gave up 6 bases; unmatched junction bases: 7. CDR1 and CDR2 from the germline V gene are MNHEY and SVGAGI. CDR3 bases: TGTGCCAGCAGTGTCGGGGGGGCCAGTGATACGCAGTATTTT. It yields the protein CASSVGGASDTQYF.

This sequence joins TRBV6-1 and TRBJ2-1; D remains unclear. With 2 bases removed from V and 1 base from J, the gap between germline ends came to 9 bases. The germline CDR1 and CDR2 sequences are MNHNS and SASEGT. CDR3 length: 15 residues. The CDR3 is CASSERDLSYNEQFF. CDR3 in DNA: TGTGCCAGCAGTGAACGTGACTTGTCCTACAATGAGCAGTTCTTC.